These T cell receptor beta chains were read from a single sample in a study of blood T cell repertoires in COVID-19. Some clones are missing from TCRdb's copy, which holds only in-frame ones; the method was immunoSEQ multiplex PCR. The table includes some 260,000 clones, approximately 91% detected once. Input material: peripheral blood. The receptors originated from a woman aged 25 to 45 with acute or convalescent COVID-19. The CDR3 runs from the conserved cysteine through the conserved F or W. Each record gives: V gene, CDR3 protein.

TRBV4-1 | CASSQVLGALNSGNTIYF
TRBV30 | CAWSLLAGGTGELFF
TRBV7-9 | CASSPTMGATEAFF
TRBV7-3 | CASSQLPTGELFF
TRBV7-9 | CASSPSPRQGYYEQYF
TRBV6-1 | CAVRDSSSYEQYF
TRBV4-1 | CASSQVGAGYEQYF
TRBV4-3 | CASSQDQAGAYNEQFF
TRBV6-2/TRBV6-3 | CASSPDSSYEQYF
TRBV7-9 | CASSPNRVQGYTF
TRBV24-1 | CATSKREASYNEQFF
TRBV5-4 | CASSLYSAGGTQYF
TRBV10-3 | CAISEWTSGFTGELFF
TRBV3-1/TRBV3-2 | CASSQEGGVGNTIYF
TRBV9 | CASSVTSGGTNTGELFF
TRBV15 | CATSRGQGDWGGYTF
TRBV4-3 | CASSLTSGTLETQYF
TRBV5-1 | CASSLLRQGNSPLHF
TRBV9 | CASSEGLARSSYEQYF
TRBV7-2 | CASSAWAGPSYEQYF
TRBV12-5 | CASGLAYQPQHF
TRBV6-5 | CANDEGAQETQYF
TRBV6-1 | CASSEVRGVWPDTQYF
TRBV12-5 | CASGPRRVDGELFF
TRBV6-2/TRBV6-3 | CASSYRGSNQPQHF
TRBV25-1 | CASSVIRGRFATQYF
TRBV4-1 | CASSQEGQYYEQYF
TRBV27 | CASREGTGVGQPQHF
TRBV9 | CASSVGHSAVGEQYF
TRBV2 | CASRLGGNQPQHF
TRBV27 | CASSLSGTGAYEQYF
TRBV3-1/TRBV3-2 | CASSQQTSGRAEDTQYF
TRBV30 | CAWSGPLAEQFF
TRBV5-6 | CASSFIGRAPHEQYF
TRBV19 | CASSTAGQGDGSPLHF
TRBV7-2 | CASSLVGVEQYF
TRBV30 | CAAGGSEQFF
TRBV6-5 | CASSGGGAYNEQFF
TRBV18 | CASSLGQGVSYEQYF
TRBV18 | CASSPWTSGQNTGELFF
TRBV5-1 | CASSSRGGPSTGELFF
TRBV7-2 | CASSLDIGGRGSGELFF
TRBV4-1 | CASSQGPSLGPYYEQYF
TRBV3-1/TRBV3-2 | CASSQGAKVGKLFF